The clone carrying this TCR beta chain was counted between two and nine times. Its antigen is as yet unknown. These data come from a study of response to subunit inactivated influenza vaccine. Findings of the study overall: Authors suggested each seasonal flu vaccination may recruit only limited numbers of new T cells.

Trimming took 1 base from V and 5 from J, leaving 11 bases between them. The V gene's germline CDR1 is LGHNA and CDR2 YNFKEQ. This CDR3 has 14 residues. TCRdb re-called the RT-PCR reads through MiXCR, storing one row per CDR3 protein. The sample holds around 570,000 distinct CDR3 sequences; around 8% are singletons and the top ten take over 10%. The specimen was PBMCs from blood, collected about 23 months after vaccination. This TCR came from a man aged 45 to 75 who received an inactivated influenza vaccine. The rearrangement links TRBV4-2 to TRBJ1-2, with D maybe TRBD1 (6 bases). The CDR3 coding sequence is TGTGCCAGCAGCCAAGTTGGGGACAAGTATGGCTACACCTTC. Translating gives CASSQVGDKYGYTF.